These 26 T cell receptor beta chains share one sample of origin, sequenced in a study of cytomegalovirus exposure and HLA in healthy donors. Primers: 60 Vbeta forward and 13 Jbeta reverse. Here immunoSEQ multiplex PCR was the method, and the copy in TCRdb shows in-frame clones only, minus some. The data contain a few hundred thousand clones, 75% of them seen just once; the ten biggest clones take up about 1.9%. Sequencing used PBMCs. These receptors were collected from a woman in her twenties or thirties in good health and CMV-seronegative.

CDR3 DNA sequence: TGTGCCAGCAGCCGACAGGGACGGGGCACTGAAGCTTTCTTT. It translates to CASSRQGRGTEAFF. The rearrangement links TRBV6-5 to TRBJ1-1, with 7 bases that match TRBD1. CDR3 size: 14 residues. V trimming: 6 bases; J trimming: 4 bases; junction bases outside the gene matches: 8. Germline V lookup: CDR1 MNHEY, CDR2 SVGAGI.

The gene calls are TRBV5-3 and TRBJ2-7, with TRBD2 matching 9 bases. TRBV5-3 is marked as an open reading frame, function uncertain. Losses at the gene ends were 0 bases for V and 0 bases for J; bases not matched to a gene: 13. CDR3 length: 19 amino acids. CDR3 sequence: CARSLAGVAGDRSSYEQYF. The CDR3 nucleotides read TGTGCCAGAAGCTTGGCCGGGGTAGCGGGAGATCGGAGCTCCTACGAGCAGTACTTC.

This clone appeared a few times. The chain couples TRBV6-6 to TRBJ1-4; no reliable D call. Trimming stripped 6 bases from V and 0 bases from J, with 11 bases between. The germline V gene encodes CDR1 MNHNY and CDR2 SVGAGI (reference sequence). This CDR3 has 15 residues. The CDR3 spells CASSPPVATNEKLFF. CDR3 sequence (DNA): TGTGCCAGCAGCCCCCCCGTTGCAACTAATGAAAAACTGTTTTTT.

The chain joins TRBV19 to TRBJ2-2, with 8 positions matching TRBD1. The germline gives CDR1 LNHDA, CDR2 SQIVND (reference sequence). The CDR3 has 14 amino acids. V gave up 6 bases and J gave up 5 bases; unmatched junction bases: 5. CDR3 bases: TGTGCCAGTAGAGGACAGGGAATGACCGGGGAGCTGTTTTTT. It codes for CASRGQGMTGELFF.

J is TRBJ2-3 and V is TRBV10-3; a weak D match, TRBD1 (5 bases). Trimming left V 1 base short and J 2 bases short, with 10 bases between. This CDR3 region has 15 residues. CDR1 is ENHRY and CDR2 is SYGVKD in the germline V gene. Here the CDR3 reads CAISEYDSPTDTQYF. The DNA for the CDR3 is TGTGCCATCAGTGAGTACGACAGCCCCACAGATACGCAGTATTTT.

The table lists this clone with a few counts. V and J are TRBV6-5 and TRBJ2-7; D is unclear. Trimming pared 7 bases from V and 0 bases from J, leaving 16 bases between. The CDR3 length is 15 residues. Germline V gene sequence: CDR1 MNHEY, CDR2 SVGAGI. The CDR3 here is CASIPEAARSYEQYF. The CDR3 DNA reads TGTGCCAGCATCCCCGAGGCAGCTCGCTCCTACGAGCAGTACTTC.

This clone was counted once. The gene calls are TRBV14 and TRBJ1-2; maybe TRBD1 (5 bases). CDR1 and CDR2 (germline): SGHDN, FVKESK. The CDR3 runs to 14 residues. V shed 2 bases and J shed 4 bases, with 11 bases lying between them. CDR3 sequence reads: CASSQWRQSYGYTF. CDR3 coding DNA: TGTGCCAGCAGCCAATGGAGACAGAGCTATGGCTACACCTTC.

This clone has only one observation. The chain combines TRBV23-1 with TRBJ1-5; 7 positions agree with TRBD1. TRBV23-1 is recorded as an ORF, its role being uncertain. The V segment lost 1 base and the J segment 0 bases; nucleotides outside the gene matches: 3. The CDR3 consists of 16 residues. The CDR3 DNA sequence: TGCGCCAGCAGTCAATACAGGGGTTATAGCAATCAGCCCCAGCATTTT. Protein product: CASSQYRGYSNQPQHF.

CDR3 DNA sequence: TGTGCCAGCACCCCCTCGGGGGAGCTGTTTTTT. Translating it yields CASTPSGELFF. The V call is TRBV27, the J call TRBJ2-2; no clear D. The V gene lost 7 bases and the J gene lost 8 bases, with 8 bases spanning the gap. This CDR3 contains 11 residues. Germline-derived CDR1 and CDR2 are MNHEY and SMNVEV (reference sequence).

The CDR3 DNA follows: TGTGCCAGCAGCAAGGACAGGGTTGGCGGGGAGCTGTTTTTT. Protein: CASSKDRVGGELFF. This chain uses TRBV11-3 with TRBJ2-2, with 8 bases that match TRBD1. V lost 5 bases, J lost 7 bases, and 6 bases stayed unmatched. Germline CDR1 and CDR2: SGHNT and YENEEA. The CDR3 runs to 14 residues.

V is TRBV7-9 and J is TRBJ2-7; 8 positions match TRBD2. CDR1 SEHNR and CDR2 FQNEAQ come from the germline V gene (reference sequence). CDR3 length: 15 amino acids. Germline trimming cut 5 bases from V and 2 bases from J; bases unmatched to any gene: 8. CDR3 loop: CASSVPGGRTYEQYF. In DNA, the CDR3 is TGTGCCAGCAGCGTTCCGGGCGGGAGGACCTACGAGCAGTACTTC.

The chain has TRBV7-3 and TRBJ2-4; D may be TRBD2 (6 bases). The CDR3 sequence is 15 residues long. Germline V lookup: CDR1 SGHTA, CDR2 FQGTGA. The V and J ends lost 2 bases and 10 bases respectively, with 18 bases between them. CDR3 sequence: CASSLPDLGGWIQYF. The CDR3 nucleotides read TGTGCCAGCAGCTTACCGGACCTGGGGGGTTGGATTCAGTACTTC.

The chain has TRBV7-9 and TRBJ2-3; D remains ambiguous. CDR3 length equals 16 residues. V gave up 4 bases and J gave up 2 bases, with 16 bases separating them. Germline loops: CDR1 SEHNR, CDR2 FQNEAQ (reference sequence). This chain's CDR3 is CASSSNSERNTDTQYF. CDR3 coding DNA: TGTGCCAGCAGCTCTAACTCCGAACGCAACACAGATACGCAGTATTTT. Variable domain in full (rest from reference TRBV7-9 and TRBJ2-3): DTGVSQNPRHKITKRGQNVTFRCDPISEHNRLYWYRQTLGQGPEFLTYFQNEAQLEKSRLLSDRFSAERPKGSFSTLEIQRTEQGDSAMYLCASSSNSERNTDTQYFGPGTRLTVL.

The chain carries TRBV19 and TRBJ2-6; tentatively, D is TRBD2 (6 bases). The CDR3 runs 17 residues. In germline, CDR1 is LNHDA, CDR2 SQIVND (reference sequence). Deletions cut 5 bases from V and 3 bases from J, with 17 bases between. CDR3 DNA: TGTGCCAGTAGTGTCGGGACTGGAGTTGGTGGGGCCAACGTCCTGACTTTC. Amino acids: CASSVGTGVGGANVLTF.

This clone has more than one count but fewer than ten. This chain connects TRBV10-2 to TRBJ2-1; 12 bases match TRBD2. With 2 bases clipped from V and 7 bases from J, the junction kept 3 bases outside the gene matches. Germline V CDR1 and CDR2: WSHSY, SAAADI. The CDR3 is 15 amino acids. CDR3 sequence reads: CASSEVTSGRNEQFF. The CDR3 DNA follows: TGCGCCAGCAGTGAGGTAACTAGCGGGAGGAATGAGCAGTTCTTC.

V is TRBV5-1 and J is TRBJ2-3; D call uncertain. There are 15 residues in the CDR3. Germline lookup yields CDR1 SGHRS and CDR2 YFSETQ. V was trimmed by 0 bases and J by 0 bases, leaving 8 bases between them. DNA for the CDR3: TGCGCCAGCAGCTTGGGGCGGCCTAGCACAGATACGCAGTATTTT. It yields the protein CASSLGRPSTDTQYF.

The J gene is TRBJ2-1, the V gene TRBV6-1; possibly TRBD2 for D (6 bases). Trimming shortened V by 4 bases and J by 3 bases, and 13 bases separated the two germline ends. Germline V gene sequence: CDR1 MNHNS, CDR2 SASEGT. CDR3 length: 15 residues. The CDR3 DNA is TGTGCCAGCAGTGTCCGGGACTCGTACTACAATGAGCAGTTCTTC. Protein: CASSVRDSYYNEQFF.

The chain employs TRBV11-2 and TRBJ2-1; D is ambiguous. Germline V CDR1 and CDR2: SGHAT, FQNNGV. This CDR3 region has 16 residues. V lost 5 bases and J lost 2, with 16 bases in between. The CDR3 loop is CASSIRSGLTYNEQFF. CDR3 DNA sequence: TGTGCCAGCAGCATCCGGTCTGGTCTAACCTACAATGAGCAGTTCTTC.

The chain recombines TRBV9 with TRBJ1-6, with 9 bases that match TRBD1. The J segment lost 7 bases and the V segment lost 4 bases, leaving 9 bases of the junction unmatched. The CDR3 is made up of 16 amino acids. The germline gives CDR1 SGDLS, CDR2 YYNGEE. The CDR3 DNA follows: TGTGCCAGCAGCCCGATTTCCGGGACAGGGAATTCACCCCTCCACTTT. This sequence encodes CASSPISGTGNSPLHF.

The rearrangement links TRBV6-1 to TRBJ2-7, with TRBD2 identical over 8 bases. Germline trimming cut 6 bases from V and 2 bases from J; bases unmatched to any gene: 3. The CDR3 has 13 residues. From germline, CDR1 is MNHNS and CDR2 SASEGT. CDR3 in amino acids: CASRPGGAYEQYF. CDR3 DNA sequence: TGTGCCAGCAGGCCCGGGGGGGCCTACGAGCAGTACTTC.

This chain links TRBV10-3 with TRBJ2-1; no definite D call. CDR1 and CDR2 (germline): ENHRY, SYGVKD. The CDR3 consists of 12 residues. V was cut by 2 bases and J by 7 bases, with 6 bases left in between. The CDR3 bases are TGTGCCATCAGTGAGCTCGGGAATGAGCAGTTCTTC. It codes for CAISELGNEQFF.

V is TRBV6-5 and J is TRBJ2-7; D remains unclear. The CDR3 loop spans 14 amino acids. Germline V CDR1 and CDR2: MNHEY, SVGAGI. The V gene lost 5 bases and the J gene lost 3 bases, with 14 bases spanning the gap. The CDR3 bases are TGTGCCAGCAGTGAAGAGGTCCGTTTCTACGAGCAGTACTTC. This sequence encodes CASSEEVRFYEQYF.

The V and J genes are TRBV14 and TRBJ2-7, with D possibly matching TRBD1 (6 bases). V was trimmed by 3 bases and J by 2 bases, leaving 17 bases between them. The length of the CDR3 is 16 residues. From germline, CDR1 is SGHDN and CDR2 FVKESK. In nucleotides, the CDR3 is TGTGCCAGCAGCCAGTTTCTGGGACAATTGGCCTACGAGCAGTACTTC. Its translation is CASSQFLGQLAYEQYF.

This chain uses TRBV5-1 with TRBJ2-2, with D uncertain. The CDR3 covers 17 residues. The V and J ends lost 0 bases and 0 bases respectively, with 12 bases between them. CDR1 is SGHRS, CDR2 YFSETQ, per germline. CDR3 protein: CASSLGTWLPNTGELFF. The CDR3 DNA reads as TGCGCCAGCAGCTTGGGTACGTGGCTTCCGAACACCGGGGAGCTGTTTTTT.

The chain carries TRBV6-5 and TRBJ2-5; D uncertain. CDR1 is MNHEY and CDR2 is SVGAGI in the germline V gene. This CDR3 region has 13 residues. V was trimmed by 5 bases and J by 5 bases, leaving 12 bases between them. CDR3 DNA: TGTGCCAGCAGTCCCCGCCGGCGGGAGACCCAGTACTTC. This codes for CASSPRRRETQYF.

The V gene is TRBV21-1, the J gene TRBJ2-7; TRBD1 is taken as the D call from the table, unchecked against the DNA. TRBV21-1 is assigned pseudogene status. The CDR3 covers 14 residues. CDR3 sequence (DNA): TGTGCCAACCAAAAGGGGCAATTCTCCTACGAGCAGTACTTC. Its translation: CANQKGQFSYEQYF.